Listed below are T cell receptor beta chains from one sample, sequenced in a study of cytomegalovirus exposure and HLA in healthy donors. Using immunoSEQ multiplex PCR, the repertoire was profiled, and TCRdb retains in-frame clones only, with some absent. The table lists over 150,000 clones, around 75% of them singletons. Material: PBMCs. The receptors derive from a male donor in good health and CMV-seronegative. The CDR3 runs from the conserved cysteine through the conserved F or W. Each record gives: V gene, clone size, J gene, D gene, CDR3 protein, CDR3 DNA. D genes are given only for firm matches. The listing skips clone size in some rows; elsewhere it reads once, few, many or a size class.

v_call: TRBV20-1
clone_size: NA
j_call: TRBJ2-7
d_call: NA
cdr3_aa: CSARLAYEQYF
cdr3_nt: TGCAGTGCTAGGCTAGCCTACGAGCAGTACTTC

v_call: TRBV25-1
clone_size: NA
j_call: TRBJ1-2
d_call: NA
cdr3_aa: CASSGGALLYGYTF
cdr3_nt: TGTGCCAGCAGTGGCGGGGCACTTCTATATGGCTACACCTTC

v_call: TRBV28
clone_size: NA
j_call: TRBJ1-3
d_call: NA
cdr3_aa: CASSPTGKGGNTIYF
cdr3_nt: TGTGCCAGCAGTCCGACAGGAAAAGGGGGAAACACCATATATTTT

v_call: TRBV15
clone_size: once
j_call: TRBJ2-3
d_call: TRBD2
cdr3_aa: CATSREWTSGSTDTQYF
cdr3_nt: TGTGCCACCAGCAGGGAGTGGACTAGCGGAAGCACAGATACGCAGTATTTT

v_call: TRBV6-5
clone_size: NA
j_call: TRBJ2-3
d_call: NA
cdr3_aa: CASSYGPGSTDTQYF
cdr3_nt: TGTGCCAGCAGTTACGGGCCCGGAAGCACAGATACGCAGTATTTT

v_call: TRBV19
clone_size: NA
j_call: TRBJ2-3
d_call: TRBD2
cdr3_aa: CASSIGLAELTDTQYF
cdr3_nt: TGTGCCAGTAGTATAGGACTAGCGGAGCTCACAGATACGCAGTATTTT

v_call: TRBV25-1
clone_size: NA
j_call: TRBJ2-7
d_call: NA
cdr3_aa: CATVRTNSYEQYF
cdr3_nt: TGTGCCACCGTAAGGACTAACTCCTACGAGCAGTACTTC

v_call: TRBV14
clone_size: NA
j_call: TRBJ2-7
d_call: NA
cdr3_aa: CASSREQGSEGYYEQYF
cdr3_nt: TGTGCCAGCAGCCGAGAACAAGGGTCGGAGGGTTACTACGAGCAGTACTTC

v_call: TRBV7-9
clone_size: NA
j_call: TRBJ2-1
d_call: NA
cdr3_aa: CASSSGLLGNEQFF
cdr3_nt: TGTGCCAGCAGCTCCGGCCTGCTAGGCAATGAGCAGTTCTTC

v_call: TRBV4-1
clone_size: NA
j_call: TRBJ2-1
d_call: TRBD1
cdr3_aa: CASSQEGQGFRDEQFF
cdr3_nt: TGCGCCAGCAGCCAGGAGGGACAGGGGTTCCGCGATGAGCAGTTCTTC

v_call: TRBV6-6
clone_size: NA
j_call: TRBJ1-3
d_call: NA
cdr3_aa: CASSYPRGSGNTIYF
cdr3_nt: TGTGCCAGCAGTTACCCCAGAGGGTCCGGAAACACCATATATTTT

v_call: TRBV7-9
clone_size: NA
j_call: TRBJ2-3
d_call: NA
cdr3_aa: CASSPRDRVTDTQYF
cdr3_nt: TGTGCCAGCAGCCCGCGGGACAGAGTCACAGATACGCAGTATTTT

v_call: TRBV6-1
clone_size: NA
j_call: TRBJ2-1
d_call: NA
cdr3_aa: CASSAGYNEQFF
cdr3_nt: TGTGCCAGCAGTGCCGGGTACAATGAGCAGTTCTTC

v_call: TRBV5-1
clone_size: NA
j_call: TRBJ2-3
d_call: TRBD2
cdr3_aa: CASSLAGPSTDTQYF
cdr3_nt: TGCGCCAGCAGCCTAGCGGGACCTAGCACAGATACGCAGTATTTT

v_call: TRBV5-4
clone_size: NA
j_call: TRBJ2-7
d_call: NA
cdr3_aa: CASSQAEGTGSYEQYF
cdr3_nt: TGCGCCAGCAGCCAAGCTGAAGGGACTGGCTCCTACGAGCAGTACTTC

v_call: TRBV19
clone_size: NA
j_call: TRBJ1-5
d_call: TRBD1
cdr3_aa: CASSKWTGGNQPQHF
cdr3_nt: TGTGCCAGTAGTAAGTGGACAGGGGGCAATCAGCCCCAGCATTTT

v_call: TRBV10-3
clone_size: few
j_call: TRBJ2-3
d_call: TRBD2
cdr3_aa: CAISDSRGNTDTQYF
cdr3_nt: TGTGCCATCAGTGACTCGCGGGGGAACACAGATACGCAGTATTTT

v_call: TRBV7-9
clone_size: few
j_call: TRBJ2-3
d_call: NA
cdr3_aa: CASSSRAEAGDTQYF
cdr3_nt: TGTGCCAGCAGCTCGCGAGCGGAAGCAGGAGATACGCAGTATTTT

v_call: TRBV10-3
clone_size: few
j_call: TRBJ1-3
d_call: TRBD1
cdr3_aa: CAILEGDSEGNTIYF
cdr3_nt: TGTGCCATCCTCGAGGGGGACAGCGAGGGAAACACCATATATTTT

v_call: TRBV4-1
clone_size: NA
j_call: TRBJ1-2
d_call: TRBD1
cdr3_aa: CASSLILTGRNYGYTF
cdr3_nt: TGCGCCAGCAGCCTGATTTTGACAGGGCGTAACTATGGCTACACCTTC

v_call: TRBV5-6
clone_size: NA
j_call: TRBJ2-7
d_call: NA
cdr3_aa: CASSPWIAASYEQYF
cdr3_nt: TGTGCCAGCAGCCCCTGGATAGCGGCCTCCTACGAGCAGTACTTC

v_call: TRBV5-1
clone_size: NA
j_call: TRBJ2-1
d_call: NA
cdr3_aa: CASSLGGPSREQFF
cdr3_nt: TGCGCCAGCAGCCTGGGTGGTCCGAGCCGAGAGCAGTTCTTC

v_call: TRBV6-5
clone_size: few
j_call: TRBJ1-1
d_call: NA
cdr3_aa: CASSYIKPGLPDAFF
cdr3_nt: TGTGCCAGCAGTTACATCAAACCGGGACTCCCGGACGCTTTCTTT

v_call: TRBV6-5
clone_size: NA
j_call: TRBJ1-5
d_call: NA
cdr3_aa: CASSPDRPRQPQHF
cdr3_nt: TGTGCCAGCAGTCCCGACAGGCCCCGACAGCCCCAGCATTTT

v_call: TRBV2
clone_size: NA
j_call: TRBJ1-5
d_call: NA
cdr3_aa: CASSRQYSNQPQHF
cdr3_nt: TGTGCCAGCAGTCGACAGTATAGCAATCAGCCCCAGCATTTT

v_call: TRBV7-9
clone_size: NA
j_call: TRBJ1-4
d_call: NA
cdr3_aa: CASSSNSGATNEKLFF
cdr3_nt: TGTGCCAGCAGCTCCAACTCGGGTGCAACTAATGAAAAACTGTTTTTT

v_call: TRBV7-9
clone_size: few
j_call: TRBJ1-5
d_call: TRBD1
cdr3_aa: CASSFGQGRDNQPQHF
cdr3_nt: TGTGCCAGCAGCTTCGGACAGGGTCGCGACAATCAGCCCCAGCATTTT

v_call: TRBV19
clone_size: once
j_call: TRBJ2-7
d_call: NA
cdr3_aa: CASSIRTAPNYEQYF
cdr3_nt: TGTGCCAGTAGTATCAGGACAGCACCAAACTACGAGCAGTACTTC

v_call: TRBV5-6
clone_size: NA
j_call: TRBJ2-7
d_call: NA
cdr3_aa: CASSTSYEQYF
cdr3_nt: TGTGCCAGCAGCACCTCCTACGAGCAGTACTTC

v_call: TRBV30
clone_size: NA
j_call: TRBJ2-2
d_call: NA
cdr3_aa: CAWSRGFPGELFF
cdr3_nt: TGTGCCTGGAGCAGGGGTTTCCCCGGGGAGCTGTTTTTT

v_call: TRBV25-1
clone_size: NA
j_call: TRBJ1-2
d_call: TRBD1
cdr3_aa: CASSEQYRGSVNGYTF
cdr3_nt: TGTGCCAGCAGTGAACAATACAGGGGATCGGTTAATGGCTACACCTTC

v_call: TRBV7-2
clone_size: NA
j_call: TRBJ2-7
d_call: TRBD1
cdr3_aa: CASSPTGARGGQYF
cdr3_nt: TGTGCCAGCAGCCCGACAGGGGCGAGAGGGGGGCAGTACTTC

v_call: TRBV30
clone_size: NA
j_call: TRBJ1-1
d_call: NA
cdr3_aa: CAWSGDRGSAEAFF
cdr3_nt: TGTGCCTGGAGTGGGGATAGGGGGAGCGCTGAAGCTTTCTTT

v_call: TRBV4-2
clone_size: NA
j_call: TRBJ1-6
d_call: TRBD1
cdr3_aa: CASSPQTGISSYNSPLHF
cdr3_nt: TGTGCCAGCAGCCCACAGACAGGGATTTCGTCCTATAATTCACCCCTCCACTTT

v_call: TRBV27
clone_size: NA
j_call: TRBJ1-4
d_call: TRBD1
cdr3_aa: CASRRQGAEKLFF
cdr3_nt: TGTGCCAGCAGGCGACAGGGGGCTGAAAAACTGTTTTTT

v_call: TRBV4-2
clone_size: once
j_call: TRBJ2-7
d_call: NA
cdr3_aa: CASSQERLSDEQYF
cdr3_nt: TGTGCCAGCAGCCAAGAGCGCCTCAGCGACGAGCAGTACTTC

v_call: TRBV9
clone_size: NA
j_call: TRBJ2-7
d_call: TRBD2
cdr3_aa: CASSPREGQGSYEQYF
cdr3_nt: TGTGCCAGCAGCCCACGGGAGGGTCAGGGCTCCTACGAGCAGTACTTC

v_call: TRBV13
clone_size: NA
j_call: TRBJ2-3
d_call: TRBD2
cdr3_aa: CASSLGAGVGTQYF
cdr3_nt: TGTGCCAGCAGCTTAGGAGCGGGAGTCGGTACGCAGTATTTT

v_call: TRBV6-1
clone_size: once
j_call: TRBJ2-1
d_call: TRBD2
cdr3_aa: CASSELAGGGEQFF
cdr3_nt: TGTGCCAGCAGCGAACTAGCGGGAGGAGGTGAGCAGTTCTTC

v_call: TRBV6-1
clone_size: NA
j_call: TRBJ1-5
d_call: NA
cdr3_aa: CASSSQEGRGQPQHF
cdr3_nt: TGTGCCAGCAGTTCTCAGGAGGGGCGGGGGCAGCCCCAGCATTTT

v_call: TRBV11-2
clone_size: NA
j_call: TRBJ1-1
d_call: NA
cdr3_aa: CASSLDRARATGAFF
cdr3_nt: TGTGCCAGCAGCTTAGATCGCGCGCGGGCTACGGGGGCTTTCTTT

v_call: TRBV13
clone_size: NA
j_call: TRBJ1-2
d_call: NA
cdr3_aa: CASSLGGGIYGYTF
cdr3_nt: TGTGCCAGCAGCTTAGGTGGAGGAATCTATGGCTACACCTTC

v_call: TRBV5-1
clone_size: NA
j_call: TRBJ2-3
d_call: NA
cdr3_aa: CASSLLWGADTQYF
cdr3_nt: TGCGCCAGCAGCTTGCTTTGGGGGGCAGATACGCAGTATTTT

v_call: TRBV27
clone_size: few
j_call: TRBJ1-2
d_call: TRBD1
cdr3_aa: CASSLYTPPTGADGYTF
cdr3_nt: TGTGCCAGCAGTTTATACACCCCCCCGACAGGGGCGGATGGCTACACCTTC